Listed here is a single T cell receptor beta chain. It has no known antigen specificity. Base-call qualities are not available, and no considerably larger clone is one nucleotide away. Every donor in the study was a healthy Caucasian. The researchers also sequenced three unrelated adults who were not twins: a male aged 18 to 30, a male aged 50 to 59, and a female aged 50 to 59. Miltenyi CD45RO+ enrichment and human naive T-cell isolation kits were used to isolate memory (CD45RO+) and naive T cells from PBMC. This sample is drawn from a study of identical twins (dated by TCRdb to the mid-2010s). For the study in its entirety: The study deep-sequenced TCR alpha and beta repertoires from monozygotic twins, unrelated adults of various ages and cord blood to test whether fetal clonotypes persist. To rule out contamination, replicate twin experiments were performed at different times with different library preparation protocols. The study at large found these results: In beta out-of-frame sequences, excess twin sharing was weaker, because having fewer shared sequences lowered the signal-to-noise ratio. In monozygotic twins, out-of-frame TCR alpha sharing was systematically underestimated by recombination models, although the models agreed with sharing between unrelated individuals. Invariant T cells such as MAIT and iNKT could partly confound zero-insertion analyses, though diverse VJ usage argued against this for most clonotypes. Fewer insertions were carried by abundant cord blood beta clonotypes; a weaker similar trend was observed in young adult naive repertoires, while no such trend was observed in memory repertoires. Because the same donors could not be followed over many years, conclusions were based on cross-sectional statistical analysis. Compared with coincidental sharing between unrelated individuals, out-of-frame TCR alpha sequences shared between twins showed an excess of sequences with low generation probability.

To prepare the library, 5' RACE was applied. This sample was sequenced with an Illumina HiSeq 2000. Template switching introduced a universal primer binding site; the final cDNA contained a unique molecular identifier, enabling accurate counting of TCR cDNA molecules. Specific primers in the conserved constant-segment region were used to synthesize first-strand cDNA for the TCR alpha and beta chains. To control for contamination, every cDNA library was double barcoded, receiving both a SMART-Mk sample barcode and Illumina barcodes. TruSeq adapter sequences and Illumina sample barcodes were added in two successive PCR steps. The Illumina HiSeq platform was used with custom primers to sequence TCR alpha and beta cDNA libraries. The study's own analysis went as follows. MiGEC was used to process raw reads and extract unique molecular identifiers, and MiXCR was used to find CDR3 positions. For each individual, recombination models were inferred using an EM algorithm with the repgenHMM and IGoR tools. Shared clonotypes were analyzed with the tcR package in R, and sharing was normalized by the product of cloneset sizes. Out-of-frame nonproductive sequences were analyzed to study raw recombination free of thymic and clonal selection effects. In TCRdb, the public reads were trimmed at Q25 with fastp and aligned with MiXCR, with productive beta chains retained. Each CDR3 protein appears once, grouped with its most common genes and DNA. What appears here as the V and J calls and clone size reflects TCRdb's work, not the paper's. This sample gives 350,000 to 450,000 distinct CDR3 sequences in total; around 18% of them show up just once. The ten most abundant clones make up 9% to 15% of the sample.

Trimming takes 1 base from V and 5 bases from J, and the germline ends sit 11 bases apart. The CDR3 covers 15 residues, taking in both the cysteine and the phenylalanine. Only CDR3 DNA remains: 45 bases, in frame from the first base. The germline V gene specifies SGHVS as CDR1 and FNYEAQ as CDR2. The TCR sequence derives from a man aged 50 to 59 in good health. The chain couples TRBV7-6 to TRBJ1-4; no D gene call is confident. The sample comprised naive T cells sorted from blood. The cell subset or site label on this specimen signifies: cells isolated with a human naive T-cell isolation kit. This receptor has the CDR3 CASSLGLGQNEKLFF. The nucleotide sequence is TGTGCCAGCAGCTTAGGTTTGGGCCAGAATGAAAAACTGTTTTTT.